The clone carrying this T cell receptor beta chain came up many times. Its specificity is unknown. The data were obtained in a study of T-cell memory formation after mild COVID-19. Whole-study findings and limits: Contracting CD8+ clones were enriched in EMRA, CD4+ mainly in CM and EM. Clones shrinking between day 15 and 85 showed a balanced CD4/CD8 split, and those that grew later tilted toward CD4+. A subset of responding clones appeared in pre-infection memory, suggesting cross-reactive memory joined.

The CDR3 contains 12 residues. V was clipped by 9 bases and J by 5 bases, with 14 bases between them. Germline-derived CDR1 and CDR2 are MGHDK and SYGVNS. A 5'RACE reaction primed in the constant segment made cDNA libraries of TCR alpha and TCR beta, and these carried sample barcodes and UMIs. A single record per CDR3 protein comes from TCRdb applying MiXCR to the 5' RACE reads. The sample holds around 250,000 distinct CDR3 sequences, more than 8% seen once. The sequenced sample consisted of PBMCs or a T cell subset sorted from them (not recorded which). The sequence derives from a man between 18 and 29 years old who had mild COVID-19 (a few samples of this study predate the infection). Cell type and time point are not known. V gene TRBV25-1 combines with J gene TRBJ2-7; maybe TRBD2 (6 bases). The CDR3 is CASDGTGDEQYF. Here the CDR3 DNA reads TGTGCCAGTGATGGGACGGGGGACGAGCAGTACTTC.